These 2 T cell receptor beta chains were all obtained from the same sample, sequenced in a study of shared clonotypes between healthy human individuals. Some clones are missing from TCRdb's copy, which holds only in-frame ones; the method was immunoSEQ multiplex PCR. The sample consists of about 600,000 clones, about 98% of them appearing once. Only CD45RO-negative cells positively selected for CCR7 counted as naive CD8 cells, so terminally differentiated effector memory CD45RA+ cells were excluded. The source material was naive CD8+ T cells sorted from blood. Every receptor here comes from a man aged 25 to 40 in good health.

The genes are TRBV28 and TRBJ2-7, with 9 bases aligning to TRBD2. Germline CDR1 reads MDHEN; CDR2 reads SYDVKM. Trimming cost V 3 bases and J 1 base; bases outside gene matches: 13. CDR3 length: 18 amino acids. The CDR3 nucleotides are TGTGCCAGCAGTTTGGGGACCTACGAGCGGGAGGTGTCCTACGAGCAGTACTTC. Encoded protein: CASSLGTYEREVSYEQYF.

This clone was counted once. This chain uses TRBV7-6 with TRBJ2-3; 7 nucleotides agree with TRBD1. This CDR3 is built from 14 residues. Trimming at V came to 2 bases and at J to 4 bases, leaving 3 bases not matched to a gene. The germline V gene has CDR1 SGHVS and CDR2 FNYEAQ. CDR3 DNA sequence: TGTGCCAGCAGCTTATCTCAGGGGGCAGATACGCAGTATTTT. It is translated as CASSLSQGADTQYF.